The next 24 T cell receptor beta chains were all read from a single sample in a study of OX40 agonist ivuxolimab in advanced cancers. Profiling relied on immunoSEQ multiplex PCR, and the TCRdb table lists in-frame clones only, not all of them. The sample has around 63,000 clones, over 75% seen once. The specimen comprised CD4+ or CD8+ T cells sorted from blood, sampled in a trial of the OX40 agonist ivuxolimab. The receptors were sampled from an adult with an advanced solid tumor such as melanoma, head and neck, liver or kidney cancer.

The chain joins TRBV6-1 to TRBJ2-1, with no clear D. The CDR3 has 16 amino acids. V was pared by 1 base and J by 3 bases, with 13 bases between. The germline V gene encodes CDR1 MNHNS and CDR2 SASEGT. The CDR3 DNA is TGTGCCAGCAGTGAAGACCCGGGCGGAAACTACAATGAGCAGTTCTTC. It is translated as CASSEDPGGNYNEQFF.

CDR3 bases: TGTGCCAGCAGTTTAAGTCGGGCAGGAACCAATGAGCAGTTCTTC. Protein product: CASSLSRAGTNEQFF. This rearrangement joins TRBV28 to TRBJ2-1; D call uncertain. V lost 2 bases to trimming and J lost 6 bases, with 14 bases between them. Germline CDR1 MDHEN, CDR2 SYDVKM. The CDR3 is 15 amino acids.

The V call is TRBV5-4, the J call TRBJ2-1; D is unresolved. The germline gives CDR1 SGHNT, CDR2 YYREEE (reference sequence). CDR3 length: 13 residues. V was trimmed by 6 bases and J by 5 bases, leaving 12 bases between them. The CDR3 bases are TGTGCCAGCACCGACTCGTTGAACAATGAGCAGTTCTTC. It is translated as CASTDSLNNEQFF.

This chain uses TRBV19 with TRBJ2-7; TRBD1 matches 10 bases. Germline lookup yields CDR1 LNHDA and CDR2 SQIVND (reference sequence). The CDR3 runs to 13 residues. J gave up 9 bases and V 6 bases, and 8 bases lay outside the gene matches. CDR3 region: CASSPGQGMWQYV. The DNA of the CDR3 is TGTGCCAGTAGCCCGGGACAGGGGATGTGGCAGTACGTC.

The chain is built from TRBV18 and TRBJ1-6; perhaps TRBD1 as D (6 bases). V lost 8 bases and J 6 bases, leaving 20 bases between the germline ends. The CDR3 runs to 16 residues. In germline, CDR1 is KGHSH, CDR2 LQKENI. CDR3 sequence reads: CASTQTAQGRNSPLHF. The DNA of the CDR3 is TGTGCCAGCACACAAACAGCACAGGGCCGTAATTCACCCCTCCACTTT.

Here the CDR3 DNA reads TGTGCCAGCAGCGCTAGAGGGGACAGCAACCCGAACACTGAAGCTTTCTTT. Its translation is CASSARGDSNPNTEAFF. This sequence joins TRBV9 and TRBJ1-1, with 7 bases that match TRBD1. The CDR3 is 17 amino acids. The V segment lost 3 bases and the J segment 1 base; nucleotides outside the gene matches: 12. Looked up from germline, CDR1 is SGDLS and CDR2 is YYNGEE.

The chain joins TRBV7-8 to TRBJ2-2; D is uncertain. V gave up 3 bases and J gave up 6 bases, with 5 bases separating them. Germline assignment: CDR1 SGHVS and CDR2 FQNEAQ. The CDR3 is 12 residues long. The CDR3 protein is CASSFIPGELFF. The CDR3 DNA reads as TGTGCCAGCAGCTTTATTCCCGGGGAGCTGTTTTTT.

The chain is built from TRBV21-1 and TRBJ2-7. TRBV21-1 is a pseudogene. The CDR3 sequence is 13 residues long. CDR3 in DNA: TGTGCCAGCAGCACACCTCCTGGGGACGAGCAGTACTTC. Its protein product is CASSTPPGDEQYF.

This clone was observed a single time. The V and J genes are TRBV4-2 and TRBJ2-1; 8 nucleotides align to TRBD2. Per germline, CDR1 LGHNA and CDR2 YNFKEQ. The CDR3 runs 17 residues. Trimming at V came to 1 base and at J to 7 bases, leaving 12 bases not matched to a gene. CDR3 loop: CASSQASGTSIQNEQFF. CDR3 DNA sequence: TGTGCCAGCAGCCAAGCTTCCGGGACTAGTATCCAGAATGAGCAGTTCTTC.

The V and J genes are TRBV6-6 and TRBJ1-6, with D hard to call. Trimming pared 7 bases from V and 9 bases from J, leaving 16 bases between. Germline V gives CDR1 MNHNY, CDR2 SVGAGI (reference sequence). CDR3 length: 14 amino acids. CDR3 amino acids: CASIRGFGGSPLHF. CDR3 coding DNA: TGTGCCAGCATCCGGGGTTTTGGTGGTTCACCCCTCCACTTT.

The gene calls are TRBV6-4 and TRBJ2-2; no reliable D call. V lost 3 bases and J lost 5, with 4 bases in between. The CDR3 totals 12 residues. CDR1 is MRHNA and CDR2 is SNTAGT in the germline V gene. CDR3 region: CASSEGTGELFF. CDR3 in DNA: TGTGCCAGCAGTGAGGGGACCGGGGAGCTGTTTTTT.

This clone was recorded once. The identical CDR3 is also encoded by other nucleotide sequences in the sample. V is TRBV28 and J is TRBJ2-3, with D uncertain. Trimming cost V 1 base and J 6 bases, with 8 bases left between them. The length of the CDR3 is 13 residues. CDR1 and CDR2 from the germline V gene are MDHEN and SYDVKM. For the CDR3, the DNA is TGTGCCAGCAGTTTATTAAGTCGGGATACGCAGTATTTT. This sequence encodes CASSLLSRDTQYF.

The chain joins TRBV6-1 to TRBJ2-2; 7 positions match TRBD2. The CDR3 contains 16 residues. V dropped 2 bases and J dropped 1; count of bases not matched to a gene: 4. Germline V gene data show CDR1 as MNHNS and CDR2 as SASEGT. CDR3 coding DNA: TGTGCCAGCAGTGAAAGGGCTAGCGGGAACACCGGGGAGCTGTTTTTT. Translating it yields CASSERASGNTGELFF.

The CDR3 reads CASSIYSDSHRPQHF. The DNA of the CDR3 is TGTGCCAGTAGTATCTATTCGGACAGCCACCGACCCCAGCATTTT. The chain links TRBV19 to TRBJ1-5, with D tentatively TRBD1 (6 bases). This CDR3 contains 15 residues. The germline CDR1 and CDR2 sequences are LNHDA and SQIVND (reference sequence). The V gene lost 3 bases and the J gene lost 10 bases, with 19 bases spanning the gap.

The V gene is TRBV5-1, the J gene TRBJ2-1; 9 bases agree with TRBD1. Trimming took 4 bases from V and 3 from J; bases not matched to a gene: 5. This CDR3 is 15 amino acids long. The germline V gene encodes CDR1 SGHRS and CDR2 YFSETQ. The CDR3 region has the DNA TGCGCCAGCAGCGGGCGACAGGGGGTCTACAATGAGCAGTTCTTC. Encoded protein: CASSGRQGVYNEQFF.

J is TRBJ2-7 and V is TRBV5-6; no firm D call. The germline V gene encodes CDR1 SGHDT and CDR2 YYEEEE. V dropped 0 bases and J dropped 6 bases, with 10 bases sitting between them. The CDR3 is 13 amino acids. The CDR3 reads CASSLGETPEQYF. CDR3 bases: TGTGCCAGCAGCTTGGGGGAAACCCCCGAGCAGTACTTC.

The V gene is TRBV19, the J gene TRBJ1-4; 8 bases are a match to TRBD1. Germline loops: CDR1 LNHDA, CDR2 SQIVND (reference sequence). This CDR3 spans 14 amino acids. The V segment lost 7 bases and the J segment 3 bases; nucleotides outside the gene matches: 4. The CDR3 sequence is CASKRTGSNEKLFF. The CDR3 nucleotides read TGTGCCAGTAAAAGGACAGGGTCTAATGAAAAACTGTTTTTT.

This clone was seen a few times. This chain links TRBV2 with TRBJ2-7; 7 nucleotides match TRBD1. There are 11 residues in the CDR3. Trimming at V came to 10 bases and at J to 4 bases, leaving 4 bases not matched to a gene. The germline CDR1 and CDR2 sequences are SNHLY and FYNNEI. The CDR3: CATGDSYEQYF. The DNA of the CDR3 is TGTGCCACCGGGGACAGTTACGAGCAGTACTTC. The whole variable domain, filled in from reference TRBV2 and TRBJ2-7, reads EPEVTQTPSHQVTQMGQEVILRCVPISNHLYFYWYRQILGQKVEFLVSFYNNEISEKSEIFDDQFSVERPDGSNFTLKIRSTKLEDSAMYFCATGDSYEQYFGPGTRLTVT.

This clone was observed once. CDR3 loop: CASAGGQETQYF. DNA for the CDR3: TGTGCCAGCGCCGGGGGCCAAGAGACCCAGTACTTC. The rearrangement uses TRBV28 and TRBJ2-5, with D perhaps matching TRBD2 (6 bases). The CDR3 spans 12 residues. V dropped 8 bases and J dropped 1 base, with 8 bases sitting between them. CDR1 is MDHEN and CDR2 is SYDVKM in the germline V gene.

The chain uses TRBV7-9 and TRBJ2-7; D might be TRBD1 (5 bases). Trimming shortened V by 5 bases and J by 2 bases, and 10 bases separated the two germline ends. The CDR3 consists of 13 residues. Germline V lookup: CDR1 SEHNR, CDR2 FQNEAQ (reference sequence). The CDR3 here is CASSPDSAYEQYF. In nucleotides, the CDR3 is TGTGCCAGCAGCCCTGACAGTGCCTACGAGCAGTACTTC.

The chain recombines TRBV7-7 with TRBJ2-2; tentative D call: TRBD1 (6 bases). Germline CDR1 SSHAT, CDR2 FNYEAQ (reference sequence). Trimming cost V 5 bases and J 6 bases, with 19 bases left between them. CDR3 length: 16 residues. The CDR3 sequence is CASSRGGAPQSGELFF. The CDR3 DNA is TGTGCCAGCAGCCGAGGGGGAGCACCGCAATCCGGGGAGCTGTTTTTT.

The chain carries TRBV28 and TRBJ1-1, with D possibly TRBD1 on 6 matching bases. The length of the CDR3 is 13 residues. Looked up from germline, CDR1 is MDHEN and CDR2 is SYDVKM. Trimming removed 6 bases at V and 5 bases at J, with 13 bases between. CDR3 coding DNA: TGTGCCAGCAGCTTGGAAGGGGGGACTGAAGCTTTCTTT. It codes for CASSLEGGTEAFF.

This sequence joins TRBV5-5 and TRBJ1-1; no clear D gene. Between the trimmed V and J ends, which lost 2 bases and 1 base, there was a span of 9 bases. Germline CDR1 is SGHKS and CDR2 is YYEKEE (reference sequence). The CDR3 extends over 14 amino acids. The CDR3 DNA follows: TGTGCCAGCAGCTTCAGTGGGCCGAACACTGAAGCTTTCTTT. Its protein product is CASSFSGPNTEAFF.

Only one count was recorded for this clone. CDR3 bases: TGTGCCAGCAGTTCGACCGCGGCCTCCTATAATTCACCCCTCCACTTT. Protein sequence: CASSSTAASYNSPLHF. J is TRBJ1-6 and V is TRBV27; D remains ambiguous. The CDR3 has 16 amino acids. The V end lost 4 bases, the J end lost 0 bases, and 10 bases lay between the germline ends. Germline lookup yields CDR1 MNHEY and CDR2 SMNVEV (reference sequence).